This T cell receptor beta chain was identified in a study of CD8+CD57+ T cells in acquired aplastic anemia. Study-wide background: Across the sorted CD4+ and CD8+ cells, DNA amounts averaged roughly 3 ug.

Comment on this clonotype: Its matching antigen is unknown. An end of the junction does not agree with germline; a read error may underlie this.

For CDR3 and TCR beta VDJ profiling, genomic DNA was the template used. From the reads, TCRdb called clonotypes with MiXCR, one entry per CDR3 protein. The data show about 200,000 distinct CDR3 sequences, approximately 60% seen once. The CDR3 totals 15 residues. Germline lookup yields CDR1 SGDLS and CDR2 YYNGEE. It was patients with CD8+CD57+ cell expansion by flow cytometry who were chosen for sequencing. Points from the study as a whole: Around 30 sequences, all CD8+ CDR3, were shared between patients and controls.

The TCR sequence derives from a human donor with aplastic anemia. V is TRBV9 and J is TRBJ2-1; 7 nucleotides match TRBD1. The sequenced sample consisted of sorted CD4+, CD8+, or CD8+CD57+ T cells (not recorded which) from PBMCs. The CDR3 bases are TGTGCCAGTAGCGTAGAGGGACAGTCCTACAATGAGCAGTTCTTC. Its translation: CASSVEGQSYNEQFF.